The T cell receptor (beta chain) under discussion was sequenced for a study of cytomegalovirus exposure and HLA in healthy donors. With regard to this clone: The antigen is unknown.

Healthy individuals who donated bone marrow served as the donors. Whole-study findings and limits: An analysis done earlier found most TCR beta V segments productive about 87% or about 30% of the time. Later on, an analysis tied under 20,000 TCR beta sequences to HLA alleles at 0.05 false discovery rate. The study flagged some 170 TCR beta chains as cytomegalovirus-associated.

PCR primers comprised 60 Vbeta and 13 Jbeta primers. The method was immunoSEQ multiplex PCR; TCRdb's version includes in-frame clones alone and lacks a portion of them. Among some 120,000 clones listed, 65% to 80% were seen once. The V and J ends lost 5 bases and 3 bases respectively, with 14 bases between them. The CDR3 spans 14 residues. The germline V gene encodes CDR1 LNHDA and CDR2 SQIVND (reference sequence). V usage is TRBV19 and J usage is TRBJ2-7, with D perhaps TRBD1 (6 bases). The sample comprised PBMCs. The receptor's source is a woman aged 40 to 50 in good health and CMV-seropositive. Here the CDR3 reads CASSVEKGVYEQYF. As DNA, the CDR3 is TGTGCCAGTAGTGTTGAAAAGGGGGTCTACGAGCAGTACTTC.